The rows below give T cell receptor beta chains drawn from one sample of a study of patients and donors after allogeneic stem cell transplantation. TCRdb passed the RT-PCR reads through MiXCR, listing each CDR3 protein once. The sample comprises 200,000 to 250,000 distinct CDR3 sequences, roughly 15% of which are singletons, and about 9.9% rests with the top ten. The source material was blood, either unsorted or a sorted T cell fraction (not recorded which). Receptor source: a human donor who was either an allogeneic HSCT recipient or a stem cell or donor lymphocyte infusion donor (not recorded which). It is not recorded whose cells these are; they may come from a transplant donor. The CDR3 runs from the conserved cysteine through the conserved F or W. The D gene is left open where the match is weak. Size is stated for part of the rows, as once, few or many counts, or as a class when the clone is expanded.

D	size	V	J	DNA	CDR3
NA	NA	TRBV30	TRBJ2-7	TGTGCCTGGAGTGTATTTGACCCCTACGAGCAGTACTTC	CAWSVFDPYEQYF
NA	NA	TRBV9	TRBJ2-1	TGTGCCAGCAGCGTAGGTACGCTGGGTGAGCAGTTCTTC	CASSVGTLGEQFF
NA	NA	TRBV10-3	TRBJ1-3	TGTGCCATCAGTGGACAGGGAAACACCATATATTTT	CAISGQGNTIYF
NA	NA	TRBV7-2	TRBJ2-5	TGTGCCAGCAGCTTCGTGGCGGGGCAGGAGACCCAGTACTTC	CASSFVAGQETQYF
NA	few	TRBV20-1	TRBJ2-5	TGCAGTGCTAGAGGGCGGCGACAAGAGACCCAGTACTTC	CSARGRRQETQYF
NA	NA	TRBV5-1	TRBJ1-1	TGCGCCAGCAGTTTTGTGGCGGCAAACACTGAAGCTTTCTTT	CASSFVAANTEAFF
NA	NA	TRBV5-1	TRBJ2-7	TGCGCCAGCAGCCCCGGGCCAGGGCAATACGAGCAGTACTTC	CASSPGPGQYEQYF
TRBD2	many	TRBV18	TRBJ2-7	TGTGCCAGCTCTCTCGGACTAGCGGCAGAGCAGTACTTC	CASSLGLAAEQYF
NA	few	TRBV5-1	TRBJ1-1	TGCGCCAGCAGCTCCGGGACCCCGAGTAGCACTGAAGCTTTCTTT	CASSSGTPSSTEAFF
TRBD2	few	TRBV4-3	TRBJ2-3	TGCGCCAGCAGCCAGAGCGGGGCTAGCGGGGGGGCGGATACGCAGTATTTT	CASSQSGASGGADTQYF
NA	many	TRBV18	TRBJ1-4	TGTGCCAGCTCACGCGACATGAGTCTTGAAAAACTGTTTTTT	CASSRDMSLEKLFF
NA	few	TRBV28	TRBJ2-5	TGTGCCAGCAGCCCCCAGGGGCCACAAGAGACCCAGTACTTC	CASSPQGPQETQYF
TRBD2	NA	TRBV25-1	TRBJ2-3	TGTGCCAGCAGTGAATCGGCGGGAGGAACAGATACGCAGTATTTT	CASSESAGGTDTQYF
TRBD2	NA	TRBV6-2/TRBV6-3	TRBJ2-1	TGTGCCAGCACGAAGGACGGGGGGGCCTACAATGAGCAGTTCTTC	CASTKDGGAYNEQFF
TRBD1	many	TRBV29-1	TRBJ2-5	TGCAGCGTGGGACAGTTTCGTGAGACCCAGTACTTC	CSVGQFRETQYF
NA	NA	TRBV3-1	TRBJ1-2	TGTGCCAGCAGCCAGAAGGCGGTGCAGGGCTACACCTTC	CASSQKAVQGYTF
TRBD2	many	TRBV29-1	TRBJ2-7	TGCAGCGTGAGCGGAATAGCGGGAGGAGATTACGAGCAGTACTTC	CSVSGIAGGDYEQYF
NA	NA	TRBV30	TRBJ2-1	TGTGCCTGGAGTAGGTACAATGAGCAGTTCTTC	CAWSRYNEQFF
NA	NA	TRBV21-1	TRBJ2-1	TGTGCCAGCAACGGCGGACTAGCGGGAGACAACAATGAGCAGTTCTTC	CASNGGLAGDNNEQFF
NA	NA	TRBV9	TRBJ1-1	TGTGCCAGCAGCGTAGGACTGAAAAGAAACACTGAAGCTTTCTTT	CASSVGLKRNTEAFF
TRBD2	NA	TRBV11-1	TRBJ2-7	TGTGCCAGCAGCCGGGGAGGGAGCGGGGTCGGCTACGAGCAGTACTTC	CASSRGGSGVGYEQYF
TRBD2	many	TRBV5-5	TRBJ2-1	TGTGCCAGCAGCTTTGGTCTAGCGGGGGTTGGGGAGCAGTTCTTC	CASSFGLAGVGEQFF
NA	many	TRBV20-1	TRBJ2-7	TGCAGTGCTAGAGATCCCGGGACACCCCCCTACGAGCAGTACTTC	CSARDPGTPPYEQYF
TRBD2	few	TRBV20-1	TRBJ2-2	TGCAGTGCTGGGCCCTGGACTAGCGGGGAGACCGGGGAGCTGTTTTTT	CSAGPWTSGETGELFF
NA	few	TRBV11-3	TRBJ2-3	TGTGCCAGCAGCCCAGGGACGGCTTCAGATACGCAGTATTTT	CASSPGTASDTQYF
TRBD2	many	TRBV29-1	TRBJ2-1	TGCAGCGTCGAAATACTAGCGGGGGGTCAGCTCTTC	CSVEILAGGQLF
TRBD2	NA	TRBV7-2	TRBJ2-3	TGTGCCAGCAGCTTAGTTCCGGGGGGGGCCACAGATACGCAGTATTTT	CASSLVPGGATDTQYF
TRBD1	NA	TRBV3-1	TRBJ2-5	TGTGCCAGCAGTGGGGACAGATGGGAGACCCAGTACTTC	CASSGDRWETQYF
TRBD1	NA	TRBV5-1	TRBJ1-2	TGCGCCAGCAGGCCCCAACAGGGGGCGGATGGCTACACCTTC	CASRPQQGADGYTF
TRBD2	many	TRBV7-9	TRBJ2-1	TGTGCCAGCAGCAGACTAGCGGGAGGAAGGGATGAGCAGTTCTTC	CASSRLAGGRDEQFF
NA	once	TRBV12-2	TRBJ1-1	TGTGCAAGTCGCTTAGTGGGACCTCCGAACACTGAAGCTTTCTTT	CASRLVGPPNTEAFF
TRBD2	NA	TRBV5-1	TRBJ2-7	TGCGCCAGCAGCTTCACGGGAGGGCCGCCCTACGAGCAGTACTTC	CASSFTGGPPYEQYF
NA	few	TRBV7-2	TRBJ2-4	TGTGCCAGCAGCTTAGGGCCTTCCGGGGCCAAAAACATTCAGTACTTC	CASSLGPSGAKNIQYF
NA	many	TRBV15	TRBJ2-6	TGTGCCACCAGCAGGACAGATTTCTCTGGGGCCAACGTCCTGACTTTC	CATSRTDFSGANVLTF
NA	NA	TRBV3-1	TRBJ2-3	TGTGCCAGCAGCCAAGATGCAGATACGCAGTATTTT	CASSQDADTQYF
TRBD2	few	TRBV28	TRBJ2-3	TGTGCCAGCAGTTCATTGACGGCGGGAGTTGGCGCAGATACGCAGTATTTT	CASSSLTAGVGADTQYF
TRBD2	few	TRBV7-9	TRBJ2-3	TGTGCCAGCGCGGCTAGCGGACAACAAGATACGCAGTATTTT	CASAASGQQDTQYF
TRBD2	few	TRBV6-4	TRBJ2-1	TGTGCCAGCAGCCCGGGACTACCAGAGCAGTTCTTC	CASSPGLPEQFF
NA	many	TRBV29-1	TRBJ2-5	TGCAGCGTTCGGAGTGGGCAAGAGACCCAGTACTTC	CSVRSGQETQYF
NA	many	TRBV27	TRBJ1-2	TGTGCCAGCAGTCCATCAGGACCTTCAGGCTACACCTTC	CASSPSGPSGYTF
TRBD1	few	TRBV19	TRBJ1-1	TGTGCCAGTCCGCGGACAGGGGGCCTGATTAAGGACACTGAAGCTTTCTTT	CASPRTGGLIKDTEAFF
TRBD1	many	TRBV6-5	TRBJ1-2	TGTGCCAGCAGTTCCGTAGGACAGGGGATCTATGGCTACACCTTC	CASSSVGQGIYGYTF
NA	NA	TRBV3-1	TRBJ2-7	TGTGCCAGCAGCCAAAGTCGAAGCCTACAGCAGTACTTC	CASSQSRSLQQYF
NA	few	TRBV7-3	TRBJ1-4	TGTGCCAGCAGCTCCACAGGGCAGGTTAATGAAAAACTGTTTTTT	CASSSTGQVNEKLFF
NA	many	TRBV3-1	TRBJ1-3	TGTGCCAGCAGCCAAACATTTAGCTCTGGAAACACCATATATTTT	CASSQTFSSGNTIYF
TRBD1	many	TRBV4-3	TRBJ2-1	TGCGCCAGCAGCCAAAGGGGGACAGGCTGGTTCGATGAGCAGTTCTTC	CASSQRGTGWFDEQFF
NA	NA	TRBV7-8	TRBJ2-7	TGTGCCAGCAGCTTAGACTTAAACTACGAGCAGTACTTC	CASSLDLNYEQYF
NA	many	TRBV12-3/TRBV12-4	TRBJ2-3	TGTGCCAGCAGTATCTCGGACAGTATAGGCCCAGATACGCAGTATTTT	CASSISDSIGPDTQYF
NA	many	TRBV20-1	TRBJ2-3	TGCAGTGCTAGAATACTGGGAGTTAGGGGGACGCAGTATTTT	CSARILGVRGTQYF
NA	few	TRBV2	TRBJ2-3	TGTGCCAGCAGTGAGGGGCGGGGTGGCACAGATACGCAGTATTTT	CASSEGRGGTDTQYF
NA	many	TRBV28	TRBJ1-4	TGTGCCAGCAGTCTCGACAGAAATAATGAAAAACTGTTTTTT	CASSLDRNNEKLFF
NA	many	TRBV10-3	TRBJ2-5	TGTGCCATCAGTGGGGACGGGAACCGGGGAGAGACCCAGTACTTC	CAISGDGNRGETQYF
NA	many	TRBV7-2	TRBJ2-3	TGTGCCAGCAGCTTAGCTAGACAGCATACGCAGTATTTT	CASSLARQHTQYF
NA	NA	TRBV11-1	TRBJ2-2	TGTGCCAGCAGCCAAGGGTTTCAGGGGAACACCGGGGAGCTGTTTTTT	CASSQGFQGNTGELFF